This is a list of T cell receptor beta chains from one sample in a study of cytomegalovirus exposure and HLA in healthy donors. Some clones are missing from TCRdb's copy, which holds only in-frame ones; the method was immunoSEQ multiplex PCR. The top ten clones hold 1.5% to 2% of a sample with more than 65,000 clones, more than 75% of them seen once. Sequenced: PBMCs. The receptors originated from a man younger than 30 in good health and CMV-seronegative. CDR3s include the opening cysteine and the closing phenylalanine or tryptophan.

J gene,V gene,CDR3 protein
TRBJ1-2,TRBV19,CASTQSTDYGYTF
TRBJ1-2,TRBV29-1,CSVDQGARYGYTF
TRBJ2-7,TRBV6-6,CASSYGASGDPYEQYF
TRBJ2-1,TRBV27,CASSPTDWGNEQFF
TRBJ2-2,TRBV5-4,CASSFPGQGSAGELFF
TRBJ2-7,TRBV19,CASSTSVIQREYYEQYF
TRBJ2-7,TRBV4-3,CASSLEEGPIYEQYF
TRBJ1-5,TRBV7-2,CASSLLGQGNGQPQHF
TRBJ2-2,TRBV19,CASSIYPGHANTGELFF
TRBJ2-7,TRBV5-5,CASSYTGVPYEQYF
TRBJ1-2,TRBV2,CASRWASPYGYTF
TRBJ2-5,TRBV27,CASNTYGTSGESQYF
TRBJ2-3,TRBV6-1,CASNQIPRTDTQYF
TRBJ1-4,TRBV30,CAWSVVIAPNEKLFF
TRBJ2-4,TRBV9,CASSDPREGLAQNIQYF
TRBJ2-1,TRBV29-1,CTFDRDSYNEQFF
TRBJ2-6,TRBV4-1,CASRETARSGANVLTF
TRBJ1-5,TRBV2,CASSAQGVYQPQHF
TRBJ1-1,TRBV28,CASSLRPKVYRTEAFF
TRBJ2-7,TRBV11-2,CASRDRTGEKLDHSEQYF
TRBJ2-1,TRBV14,CASSGLAWNEQFF
TRBJ2-7,TRBV2,CATLSPPYEQYF
TRBJ2-3,TRBV6-5,CASSGQVTDTQYF
TRBJ2-1,TRBV9,CASSVRLVDEQFF
TRBJ2-7,TRBV11-2,CASSLMGLAGGVGQYF
TRBJ2-7,TRBV5-1,CASSAYLAGGNHEQYF
TRBJ2-7,TRBV14,CASSPGTPGGRQYF
TRBJ1-1,TRBV7-9,CASITSQGMNTEAFF
TRBJ2-5,TRBV28,CASSEQGSSVASQETQYF
TRBJ1-1,TRBV9,CASSVAYSRNTEAFF
TRBJ1-1,TRBV7-9,CATQAGSHTEAFF
TRBJ1-3,TRBV6-5,CASSSGQGNTIYF
TRBJ1-2,TRBV5-5,CASSSPSGTGFRGGYTF